This T cell receptor beta chain was identified in a study of human T cells and chemical hapten exposure (dated by TCRdb to the early 2020s). Background for the entire study: For sensitization, 2% DPC in acetone was applied to a 2 cm by 2 cm area of upper inner arm skin. Weekly therapeutic DPC doses were additionally applied to the scalp of patients throughout the approximately 24-week study period. Patch tests used Finn chambers with 0.01% DPC on the upper back, scored after 6 days by International Contact Dermatitis Research Group standards. The mostly female patient cohort included alopecia areata with under or over 50% scalp involvement, alopecia totalis and alopecia universalis. Roughly 30 alopecia patients provided blood for TCR sequencing at one to four time points (pre-sensitization, 2, 6 and 24 weeks). Peripheral blood TCR repertoire changes were tracked in vivo in alopecia patients during primary and secondary sensitization to the hapten diphenylcyclopropenone (DPC). Libraries were pooled for sequencing, and per-sample TCR yields varied mainly because of small differences in library volumes within the pool. Patient blood was sampled pre-sensitization (week 0) and at 2, 6 and about 24 weeks after DPC sensitization.

In light of the paper, this sample's time point label describes: patch test 2, 6 weeks after DPC sensitization. Explained via the paper, the treatment or condition label denotes: therapeutic diphenylcyclopropenone sensitization with weekly scalp DPC. At each patch-test visit, blood was drawn before the patch test was applied. Patients were eligible if aged 18 to 70, diagnosed with alopecia and judged suitable for DPC therapy, and pregnant patients were excluded. Total RNA was extracted from unfractionated whole blood that had been collected in Tempus Blood RNA tubes. Library generation was performed with RACE. The sample was run on a NextSeq 500. Library preparation attached unique molecular identifiers to individual cDNA molecules for quantitative, reproducible TCR counting. Each blood RNA sample was used to sequence both TCR alpha and TCR beta chains. The authors processed their data as follows. Samples had a median of roughly 91,000 TCRs, with a range from roughly 23,224 to 700,000. The Decombinator software suite was used to annotate V, J and CDR3 in the TCR reads. For PS versus PT1 abundance plots, all samples were subsampled to the same number of TCRs (28,000). Expanded TCRs were defined as absent before sensitization and observed at least eight times at the 2-week time point. The public reads were quality trimmed at Q25 with fastp and then assembled into clones with MiXCR by TCRdb, keeping productive beta chains. Each CDR3 protein gets just one entry, which takes the most common genes and DNA from the rows behind it. None of the V and J calls come from the authors' own analysis; TCRdb made them. Here the sample has about 110,000 distinct CDR3 sequences; roughly a tenth occur a single time. The ten largest clones add up to more than 3% of the sample.

Turning to this clonotype: Its antigen is currently not known. Per-base qualities were not stored, and no clone one base away is much larger.

The CDR3 holds 12 amino acids from the cysteine to the phenylalanine. Just CDR3 DNA is preserved here, 36 bases in frame from base 1. V sheds 7 bases and J sheds 1 base, leaving 7 bases between their ends. Looking up the germline V gene yields CDR1 SQVTM and CDR2 ANQGSEA. On the study overall, not on this receptor specifically: Expanded TCRs formed significantly more large CDR3 similarity clusters than pre-sensitization or healthy control sets, consistent with antigen-driven responses. DPC sensitization did not change the number of TCRs with a frequency above 1 in 1000, and there was no evidence of changes in global repertoire structure. The number of PT1 expanded TCRs positively correlated with patch test score, significant at thresholds 8, 16 and 32 but not 4. After repeated subsampling, the strength of the expansion versus patch-test correlation and the threshold at which it became significant changed. Because all patients had alopecia, a presumed autoimmune disease, the immune response of the patients might differ from that of healthy individuals.

Sequencing used whole blood, obtained in connection with sensitization to the hapten diphenylcyclopropenone (DPC). The sequence was obtained from a woman between 40 and 50 years old with alopecia areata. Some clones in this sample may be carry-over from other donors' samples. The V and J segments used are TRBV29-1 and TRBJ2-2, with a weak D call of TRBD1 (6 bases match). CDR3 reads: CSATGNTGELFF. At the DNA level, the sequence is TGCAGCGCGACAGGGAACACCGGGGAGCTGTTTTTT.